The sequence of this T cell receptor (beta chain) was determined in a study of CD8+ T cells in alopecia areata. Study information: Patients took tofacitinib for 6 to 18 months, followed by 6 drug-free months.

Findings of the study overall: Unlike in mice, where it was clearer, TCR sharing across patients was less clear, possibly HLA-related.

Points on this clone: Its antigen is currently unknown.

Samples from alopecia areata patients were lesional scalp punch biopsies and peripheral blood. Once RNA had been extracted, it was reverse transcribed into cDNA to act as the sequencing template. Produced via immunoSEQ multiplex PCR; TCRdb's table is partial and in-frame only. The profile shows 150,000 to 200,000 clones, 50% to 70% of them singletons. The TCR sequence derives from a human donor with alopecia areata. The specimen was CD4+ T cells sorted from blood, collected at week 0.

The CDR3 coding sequence is TGTGCCAGCAGTGGGTCCCCCTCTGGGGCCAACGTCCTGACTTTC. Translating gives CASSGSPSGANVLTF. The chain recombines TRBV2 with TRBJ2-6; D is unclear. Germline loops: CDR1 SNHLY, CDR2 FYNNEI. V shed 4 bases and J shed 0 bases, with 7 bases lying between them. This CDR3 spans 15 amino acids.